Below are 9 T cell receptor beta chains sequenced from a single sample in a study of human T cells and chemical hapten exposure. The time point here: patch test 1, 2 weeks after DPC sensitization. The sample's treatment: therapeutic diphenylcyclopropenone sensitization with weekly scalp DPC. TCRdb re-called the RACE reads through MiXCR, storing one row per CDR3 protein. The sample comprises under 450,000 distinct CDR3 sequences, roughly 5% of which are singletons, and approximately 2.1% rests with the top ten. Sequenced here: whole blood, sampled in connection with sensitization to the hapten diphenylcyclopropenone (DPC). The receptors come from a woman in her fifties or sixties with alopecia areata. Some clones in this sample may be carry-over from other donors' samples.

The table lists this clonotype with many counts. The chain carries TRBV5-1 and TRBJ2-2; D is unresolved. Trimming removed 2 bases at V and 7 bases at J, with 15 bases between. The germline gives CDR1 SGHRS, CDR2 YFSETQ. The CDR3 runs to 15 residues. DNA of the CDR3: TGCGCCAGCAGCTTAATCCGGGCCTCGGGCGGGGAGCTGTTTTTT. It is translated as CASSLIRASGGELFF.

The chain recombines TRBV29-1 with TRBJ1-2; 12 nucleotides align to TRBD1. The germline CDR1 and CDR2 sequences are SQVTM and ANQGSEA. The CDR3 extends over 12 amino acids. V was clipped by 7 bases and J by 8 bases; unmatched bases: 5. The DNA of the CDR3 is TGCAGCGCGGGACAGGGGGCGCAGGGCTACACCTTC. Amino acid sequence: CSAGQGAQGYTF.

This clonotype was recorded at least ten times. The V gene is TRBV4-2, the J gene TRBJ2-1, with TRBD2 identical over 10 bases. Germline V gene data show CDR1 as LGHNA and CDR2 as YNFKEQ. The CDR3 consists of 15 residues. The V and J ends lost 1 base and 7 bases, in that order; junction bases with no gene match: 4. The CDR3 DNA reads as TGTGCCAGCAGCCAAGTCCAGCGGGAGGGAAATGAGCAGTTCTTC. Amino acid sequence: CASSQVQREGNEQFF.

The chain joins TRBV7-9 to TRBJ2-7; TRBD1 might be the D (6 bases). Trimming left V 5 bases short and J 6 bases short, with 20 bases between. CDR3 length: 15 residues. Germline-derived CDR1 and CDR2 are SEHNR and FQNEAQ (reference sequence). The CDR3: CASSPRQGPILEQYF. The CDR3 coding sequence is TGTGCCAGCAGCCCACGCCAGGGGCCTATCCTCGAGCAGTACTTC.

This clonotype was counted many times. The CDR3 loop reads CSVGGVNTEAFF. The CDR3 coding sequence is TGCAGCGTGGGGGGAGTAAACACTGAAGCTTTCTTT. The chain has TRBV29-1 and TRBJ1-1; D possibly corresponds to TRBD1 (5 bases). Germline lookup yields CDR1 SQVTM and CDR2 ANQGSEA. The CDR3 is made up of 12 amino acids. V lost 6 bases to trimming and J lost 2 bases, with 10 bases between them.

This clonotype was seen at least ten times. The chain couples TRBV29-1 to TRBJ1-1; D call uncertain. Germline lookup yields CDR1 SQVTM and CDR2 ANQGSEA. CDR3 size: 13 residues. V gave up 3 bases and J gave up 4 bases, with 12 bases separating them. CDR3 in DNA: TGCAGCGTTGACGGGGTATTGGGCACTGAAGCTTTCTTT. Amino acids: CSVDGVLGTEAFF.

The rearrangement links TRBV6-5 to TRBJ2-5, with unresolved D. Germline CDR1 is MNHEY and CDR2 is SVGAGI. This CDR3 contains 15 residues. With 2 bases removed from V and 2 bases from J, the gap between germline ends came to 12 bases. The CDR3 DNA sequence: TGTGCCAGCAGTTACAGCCGGGTAACGCAAGAGACCCAGTACTTC. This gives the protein CASSYSRVTQETQYF.

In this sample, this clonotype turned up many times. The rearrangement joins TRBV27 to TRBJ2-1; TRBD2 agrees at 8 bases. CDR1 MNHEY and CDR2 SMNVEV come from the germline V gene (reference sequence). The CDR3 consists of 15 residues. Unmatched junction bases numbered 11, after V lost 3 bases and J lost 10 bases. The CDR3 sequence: CASSFQSGGPTEQFF. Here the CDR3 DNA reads TGTGCCAGCAGTTTTCAGAGCGGGGGCCCCACGGAGCAGTTCTTC.

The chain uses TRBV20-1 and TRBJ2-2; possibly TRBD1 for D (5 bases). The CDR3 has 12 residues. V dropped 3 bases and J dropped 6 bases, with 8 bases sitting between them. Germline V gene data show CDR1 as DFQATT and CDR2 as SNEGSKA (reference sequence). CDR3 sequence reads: CSASHRSGELFF. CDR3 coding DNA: TGCAGTGCTAGCCACAGGTCCGGGGAGCTGTTTTTT.